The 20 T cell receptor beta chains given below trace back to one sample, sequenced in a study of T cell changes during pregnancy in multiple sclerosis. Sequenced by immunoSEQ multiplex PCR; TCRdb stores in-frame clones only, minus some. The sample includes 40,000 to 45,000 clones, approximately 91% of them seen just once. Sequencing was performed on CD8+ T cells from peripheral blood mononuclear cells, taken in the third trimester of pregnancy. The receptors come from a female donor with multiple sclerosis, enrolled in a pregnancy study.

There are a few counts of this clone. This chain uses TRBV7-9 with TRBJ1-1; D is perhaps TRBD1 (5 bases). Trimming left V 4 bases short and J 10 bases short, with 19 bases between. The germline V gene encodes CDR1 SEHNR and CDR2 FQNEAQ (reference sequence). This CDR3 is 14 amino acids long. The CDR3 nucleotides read TGTGCCAGCAGCTGGGCGCCGGGGGAGGCTCTAGCTTTCTTT. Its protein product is CASSWAPGEALAFF.

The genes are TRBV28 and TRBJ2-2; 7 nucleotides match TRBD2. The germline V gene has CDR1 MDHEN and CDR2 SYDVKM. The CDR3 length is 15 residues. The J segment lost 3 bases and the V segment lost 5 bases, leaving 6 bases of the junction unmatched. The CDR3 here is CASSPGGSYTGELFF. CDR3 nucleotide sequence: TGTGCCAGCAGTCCCGGGGGGTCCTACACCGGGGAGCTGTTTTTT.

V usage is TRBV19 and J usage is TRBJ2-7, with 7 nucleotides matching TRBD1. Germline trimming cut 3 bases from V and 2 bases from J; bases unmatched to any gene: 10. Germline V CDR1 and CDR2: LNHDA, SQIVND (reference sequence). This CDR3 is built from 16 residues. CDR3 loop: CASSIGIGQETYEQYF. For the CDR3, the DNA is TGTGCCAGTAGTATTGGAATCGGACAGGAAACCTACGAGCAGTACTTC.

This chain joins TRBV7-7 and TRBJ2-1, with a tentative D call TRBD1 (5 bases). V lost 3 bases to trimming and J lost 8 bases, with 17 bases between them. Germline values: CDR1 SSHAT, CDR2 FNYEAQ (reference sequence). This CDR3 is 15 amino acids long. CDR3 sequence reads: CASSLGRAPLHEQFF. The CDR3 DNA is TGTGCCAGCAGCTTGGGCAGGGCCCCCTTGCATGAGCAGTTCTTC.

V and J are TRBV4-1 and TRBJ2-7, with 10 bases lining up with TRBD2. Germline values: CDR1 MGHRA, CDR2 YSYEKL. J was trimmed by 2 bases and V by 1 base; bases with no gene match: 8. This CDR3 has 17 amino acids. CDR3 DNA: TGCGCCAGCAGCCAAGTGTATGGACTAGCGGAGCCCTACGAGCAGTACTTC. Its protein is CASSQVYGLAEPYEQYF.

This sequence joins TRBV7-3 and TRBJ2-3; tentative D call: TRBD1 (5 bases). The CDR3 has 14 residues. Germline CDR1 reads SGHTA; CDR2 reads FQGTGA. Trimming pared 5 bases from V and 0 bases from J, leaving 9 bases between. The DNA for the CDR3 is TGTGCCAGCAGCGTGGACACTAGCACAGATACGCAGTATTTT. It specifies CASSVDTSTDTQYF. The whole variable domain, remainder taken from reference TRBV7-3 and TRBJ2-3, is GAGVSQTPSNKVTEKGKYVELRCDPISGHTALYWYRQSLGQGPEFLIYFQGTGAADDSGLPNDRFFAVRPEGSVSTLKIQRTERGDSAVYLCASSVDTSTDTQYFGPGTRLTVL.

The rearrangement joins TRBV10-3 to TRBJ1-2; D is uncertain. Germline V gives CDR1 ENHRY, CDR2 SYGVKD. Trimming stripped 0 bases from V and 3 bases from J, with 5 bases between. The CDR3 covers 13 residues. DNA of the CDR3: TGTGCCATCAGTGAGTCTCGGGACTATGGCTACACCTTC. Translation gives CAISESRDYGYTF.

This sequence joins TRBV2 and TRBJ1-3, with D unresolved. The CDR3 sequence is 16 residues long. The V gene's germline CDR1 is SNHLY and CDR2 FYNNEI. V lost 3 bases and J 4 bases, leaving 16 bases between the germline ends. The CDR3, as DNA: TGTGCCAGCAGTGACTTTCCAGACTCGGGAGGAAACACCATATATTTT. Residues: CASSDFPDSGGNTIYF.

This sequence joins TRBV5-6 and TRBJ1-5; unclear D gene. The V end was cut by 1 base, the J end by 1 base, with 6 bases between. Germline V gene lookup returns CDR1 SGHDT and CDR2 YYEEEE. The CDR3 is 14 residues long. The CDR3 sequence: CASSLSVSNQPQHF. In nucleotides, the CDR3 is TGTGCCAGCAGCTTGTCTGTCAGCAATCAGCCCCAGCATTTT.

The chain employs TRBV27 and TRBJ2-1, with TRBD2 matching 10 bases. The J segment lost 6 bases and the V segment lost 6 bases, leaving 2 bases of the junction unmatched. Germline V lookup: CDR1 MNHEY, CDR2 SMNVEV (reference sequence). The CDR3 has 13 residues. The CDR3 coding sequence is TGTGCCAGCAGAGCGGGGGGGCCCAATGAGCAGTTCTTC. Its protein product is CASRAGGPNEQFF.

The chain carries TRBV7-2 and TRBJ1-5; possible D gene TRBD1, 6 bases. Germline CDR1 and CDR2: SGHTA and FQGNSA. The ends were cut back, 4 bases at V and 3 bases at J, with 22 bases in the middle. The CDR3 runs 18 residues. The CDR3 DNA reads TGTGCCAGCAGCTATTCCCCGACAGGCGCCCTTAACAATCAGCCCCAGCATTTT. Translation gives CASSYSPTGALNNQPQHF.

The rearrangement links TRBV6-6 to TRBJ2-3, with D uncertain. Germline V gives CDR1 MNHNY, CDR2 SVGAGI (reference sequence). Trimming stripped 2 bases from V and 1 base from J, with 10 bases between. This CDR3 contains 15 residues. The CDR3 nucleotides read TGTGCCAGCAGTTACACGGCACGGGGCACAGATACGCAGTATTTT. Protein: CASSYTARGTDTQYF.

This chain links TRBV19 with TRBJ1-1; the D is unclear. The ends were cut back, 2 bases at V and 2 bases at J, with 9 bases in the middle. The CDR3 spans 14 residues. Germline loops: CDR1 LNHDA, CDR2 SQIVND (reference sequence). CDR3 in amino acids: CASSISGSNTEAFF. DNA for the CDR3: TGTGCCAGTAGTATATCCGGGTCCAACACTGAAGCTTTCTTT.

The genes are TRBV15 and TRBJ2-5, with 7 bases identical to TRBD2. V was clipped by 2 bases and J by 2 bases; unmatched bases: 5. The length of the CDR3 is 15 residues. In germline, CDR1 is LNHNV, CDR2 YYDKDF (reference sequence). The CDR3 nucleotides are TGTGCCACCAGCAGATTCCGGACTAGTCAAGAGACCCAGTACTTC. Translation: CATSRFRTSQETQYF.

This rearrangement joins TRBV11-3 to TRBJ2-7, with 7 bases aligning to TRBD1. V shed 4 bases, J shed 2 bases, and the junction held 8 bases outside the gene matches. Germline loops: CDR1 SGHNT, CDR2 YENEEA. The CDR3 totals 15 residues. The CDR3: CASSSRDQGAYEQYF. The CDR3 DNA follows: TGTGCCAGCAGCTCACGGGACCAGGGGGCCTACGAGCAGTACTTC.

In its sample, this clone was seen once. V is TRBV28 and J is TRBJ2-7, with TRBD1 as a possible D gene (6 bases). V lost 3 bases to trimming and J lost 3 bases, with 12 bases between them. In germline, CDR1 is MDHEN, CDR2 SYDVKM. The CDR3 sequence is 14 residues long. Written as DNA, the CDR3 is TGTGCCAGCAGTTTTTTGGGGGCGGGCTACGAGCAGTACTTC. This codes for CASSFLGAGYEQYF.

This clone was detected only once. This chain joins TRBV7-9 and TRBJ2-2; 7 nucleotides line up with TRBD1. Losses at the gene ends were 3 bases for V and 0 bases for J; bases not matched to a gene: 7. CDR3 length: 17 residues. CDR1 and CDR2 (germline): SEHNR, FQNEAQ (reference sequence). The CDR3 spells CASSFWTGVTNTGELFF. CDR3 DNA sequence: TGTGCCAGCAGCTTTTGGACAGGAGTTACGAACACCGGGGAGCTGTTTTTT.

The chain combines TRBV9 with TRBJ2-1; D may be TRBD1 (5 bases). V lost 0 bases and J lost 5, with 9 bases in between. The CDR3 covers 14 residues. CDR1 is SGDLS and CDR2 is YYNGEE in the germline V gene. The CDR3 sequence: CASSVGGRHNEQFF. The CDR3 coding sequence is TGTGCCAGCAGCGTAGGGGGCCGACACAATGAGCAGTTCTTC.

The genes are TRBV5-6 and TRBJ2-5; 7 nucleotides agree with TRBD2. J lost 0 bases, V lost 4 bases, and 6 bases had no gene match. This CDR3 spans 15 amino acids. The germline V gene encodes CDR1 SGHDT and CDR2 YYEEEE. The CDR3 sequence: CASSLMGTNQETQYF. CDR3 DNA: TGTGCCAGCAGCCTGATGGGGACTAACCAAGAGACCCAGTACTTC.

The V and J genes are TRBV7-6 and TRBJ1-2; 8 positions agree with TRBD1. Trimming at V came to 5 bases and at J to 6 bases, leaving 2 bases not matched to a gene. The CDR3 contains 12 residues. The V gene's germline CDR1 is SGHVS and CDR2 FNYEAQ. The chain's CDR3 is CASSPGGDGYTF. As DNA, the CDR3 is TGTGCCAGCAGCCCAGGGGGCGATGGCTACACCTTC. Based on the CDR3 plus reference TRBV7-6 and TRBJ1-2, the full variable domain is GAGVSQSPRYKVTKRGQDVALRCDPISGHVSLYWYRQALGQGPEFLTYFNYEAQQDKSGLPNDRFSAERPEGSISTLTIQRTEQRDSAMYRCASSPGGDGYTFGSGTRLTVV.